This entry features one TCR beta chain sequence. No cognate antigen has been identified for it. No clone much larger than this one lies a single base away; base qualities are absent. The source of the sample is a study of Ad26.COV2.S vaccination and SARS-CoV-2 variants (dated by TCRdb to the early 2020s). Broadly, across the study: Vaccine-arm donors came from COV1001, a multicentre, randomized, double-blind, placebo-controlled phase I-IIa trial of Ad26.COV2.S in healthy adults. Dosing of Ad26.COV2.S was intramuscular, at either 5x10^10 or 1x10^11 viral particles, delivered as one shot or as two shots spaced 56 days apart. Sequencing of the TCRbeta repertoire served to evaluate the specificity and breadth of SARS-CoV-2-reactive T cell receptors following Ad26.COV2.S vaccination. A total of 32 samples were included in the TCR-sequenced set, comprising about 20 Ad26.COV2.S vaccine recipients, 5 placebo recipients and 8 SARS-CoV-2 convalescent individuals. Trial participants were randomized into five groups of five: low-dose or high-dose Ad26.COV2.S given once or twice, or placebo on both occasions. Investigators did not know the trial group allocation while performing experiments and assessing outcomes. The full study reports these points: Ad26.COV2.S recipients had higher spike-specific TCR breadth than placebo recipients (P = 0.0014). Non-spike TCR breadth was comparable between vaccine and placebo recipients, consistent with the vaccine containing only spike. After vaccination, substantial breadth of spike-specific CD8+ and CD4+ T cell responses was reported. It was noted by the authors that total T cell responses may have been underestimated by the TCR breadth and depth analyses. The study was not powered for comparison of responses between vaccine doses or regimens.

Taken from cysteine to phenylalanine, the CDR3 has 15 residues. The CDR3 DNA has 45 bases and is translated from base 1. Trimming at the junction amounts to 0 bases on V and 2 bases on J, and the germline ends lie 10 bases apart. Taken from the germline V gene, the CDR1 and CDR2 loops are SGDLS and YYNGEE. This specimen's treatment or condition label, per the study, means: around 19 received Ad26.COV2.S at low or high dose, single or two shots; 5 received placebo; per-sample allocation not given. Repertoires of vaccine and placebo recipients were sequenced from samples taken on day 63 after the first injection. In Cohort 1b, 25 or so adults aged 18-55 years were enrolled at a single site in Boston, USA, between 29 July and 7 August 2020. Ad26.COV2.S was a replication-incompetent adenovirus type 26 vector that expressed a prefusion-stabilized SARS-CoV-2 spike protein derived from the original Wuhan strain.

The immunoSEQ Assay was used to sequence TCRbeta CDR3 regions. After extraction, genomic DNA underwent amplification by bias-controlled multiplex PCR, followed by high-throughput sequencing. For the original study's pipeline: Collapsing and filtering of sequences were performed to quantify the absolute abundance of each unique TCRbeta CDR3 region. T cell fraction was estimated by normalizing TCRbeta template counts to usable DNA, with usable DNA measured through amplification of reference genes found in all nucleated cells. Repertoire TCRs were annotated as SARS-CoV-2-specific by exact matching of V gene, CDR3 amino acid sequence and J gene to a known reactive TCR set. The reference SARS-CoV-2 TCR set came from MIRA and was filtered for enrichment in COVID-19-positive ImmuneCODE repertoires, removing public or cross-reactive TCRs. Using the MIRA antigens, annotated TCRs were further analysed by specific ORF or by position within an ORF. Breadth was defined as annotated unique rearrangements over total unique productive rearrangements; depth was the summed frequency of those rearrangements. Two-sided Wilcoxon rank-sum tests were used to compare TCR breadth between groups. Entries here come from immuneACCESS through TCRdb and include only in-frame sequences with V and J called. Some clones fail to appear in such tables; in the studies checked, an unresolved V gene covers under half of the shortfall, and the cause of the remainder is unknown. That table is the source of V, J and clone size, and D and trimming were worked out from the DNA. This sample gives some 390,000 clones in total; roughly nine tenths of them show up just once. The ten largest clonotypes hold approximately 3.7% of the sample.

The V gene is TRBV9 and the J gene is TRBJ2-3; the D assignment is uncertain and may be TRBD1 or TRBD2, with 6 bases supporting each. This TCR derives from a person between 18 and 60 years old who received the Ad26.COV2.S COVID-19 vaccine or a placebo. The sequences come from peripheral blood, collected in a trial of Ad26.COV2.S vaccine versus placebo. The CDR3 in this case is CASSVDRGDTDTQYF. The nucleotide sequence reads as follows: TGTGCCAGCAGCGTAGATAGGGGGGACACAGATACGCAGTATTTT.